This T cell receptor (beta chain) originates from a study of T-cell reconstitution after alpha-beta-depleted transplantation in children. The authors prepared the TCRbeta library with unique molecular identifiers. From the PCR reads, TCRdb called clonotypes with MiXCR, one entry per CDR3 protein. The sample contains about 540,000 distinct CDR3 sequences, approximately 16% of which appear only once. The germline V gene encodes CDR1 MRHNA and CDR2 SNTAGT. The CDR3 contains 13 residues. V lost 2 bases and J 6 bases, leaving 9 bases between the germline ends. This clonotype was detected only a few times. The sequencing here drew on PBMCs from the stem cell graft donor, taken from the stem cell graft. This TCR was sampled from a human donor who donated a stem cell graft to a child with acute lymphoblastic leukemia. This rearrangement joins TRBV6-4 to TRBJ2-3; D gene ambiguous. For the CDR3, the DNA is TGTGCCAGCAGTGACACCCCTTCCGATACGCAGTATTTT. Translating gives CASSDTPSDTQYF.